What follows is one T cell receptor beta chain and its context. Its antigen is not known. The data were taken from a study of cytomegalovirus exposure and HLA in healthy donors. CDR1 and CDR2 (germline): ENHRY, SYGVKD. V gave up 0 bases and J gave up 3 bases, with 6 bases separating them. This CDR3 comprises 13 residues. Healthy bone marrow donors made up the donors. Notes on the study in general: An Asian-associated ancestry cluster reportedly showed fewer N-insertions than the approximately 600-donor mean in a later analysis. TCR beta sequences reportedly predicted the HLA-A and HLA-B alleles of most subjects accurately. Reports described diagnosis of cytomegalovirus status by the classifier as highly specific and sensitive.

With 60 Vbeta and 13 Jbeta primers, the PCR was carried out. Assay used: immunoSEQ multiplex PCR; TCRdb lists only in-frame clones, some missing. This table holds roughly 110,000 clones. Material: PBMCs. The chain combines TRBV10-3 with TRBJ2-7; D gene unclear. This TCR came from a middle-aged man in good health and CMV-seropositive. The CDR3 protein is CAISESDNYEQYF. CDR3 DNA: TGTGCCATCAGTGAGTCCGACAACTACGAGCAGTACTTC.